The 29 T cell receptor beta chains below all came from one sample that was sequenced in a study of T cell repertoires in aging, cancer and after chemotherapy. Peripheral blood genomic DNA, not sorted cells or RNA, was the template. TRB rearrangements spanning V, D and J were amplified using mixed TRB-A/B primers. TCRdb redid the calling of the multiplex PCR reads with MiXCR, one entry per CDR3 protein. Found here are about 13,000 distinct CDR3 sequences, less than 40% of them singletons; the top ten hold around 6.3%. The sample comprised blood. The source of these receptors is a human donor in good health. The donor label of this sample is uncertain.

The chain joins TRBV6-5 to TRBJ1-2; D call uncertain. The CDR3 length is 14 residues. V was clipped by 0 bases and J by 4 bases, with 9 bases between them. Per germline, CDR1 MNHEY and CDR2 SVGAGI. DNA for the CDR3: TGTGCCAGCAGTTACTCTGGGGAGGTCTATGGCTACACCTTC. Translating gives CASSYSGEVYGYTF.

This clonotype was picked up a small number of times. V and J are TRBV19 and TRBJ1-1; D not certain. CDR3 size: 12 residues. CDR1 and CDR2 (germline): LNHDA, SQIVND (reference sequence). Between the trimmed V and J ends, which lost 5 bases and 9 bases, there was a span of 13 bases. The CDR3, as DNA: TGTGCCAGTAGTCGGGCCGGAGAAAAAGCTTTCTTT. As protein: CASSRAGEKAFF.

The chain has TRBV19 and TRBJ2-4, with 11 bases matching TRBD1. Germline lookup yields CDR1 LNHDA and CDR2 SQIVND (reference sequence). This CDR3 has 15 amino acids. The ends lost 6 bases at V and 0 bases at J; junction bases unmatched: 1. CDR3: CASRDRGQAKNIQYF. CDR3 bases: TGTGCCAGTAGGGACAGGGGGCAAGCCAAAAACATTCAGTACTTC.

This clonotype was seen only a few times. The chain recombines TRBV7-9 with TRBJ2-7; D possibly corresponds to TRBD1 (6 bases). CDR1 and CDR2 (germline): SEHNR, FQNEAQ (reference sequence). Trimming removed 3 bases from V and 0 bases from J, with 15 bases in between. The CDR3 extends over 16 amino acids. The CDR3 sequence is CASSFSPTGSSYEQYF. The CDR3 nucleotides are TGTGCCAGCAGCTTTTCCCCTACAGGGAGCTCCTACGAGCAGTACTTC.

The V gene is TRBV6-1, the J gene TRBJ1-1, with D perhaps matching TRBD1 (5 bases). CDR1 and CDR2 (germline): MNHNS, SASEGT. Trimming shortened V by 3 bases and J by 1 base, and 6 bases separated the two germline ends. The CDR3 covers 13 residues. The CDR3: CASSERGNTEAFF. The CDR3 DNA reads as TGTGCCAGCAGTGAGAGGGGGAACACTGAAGCTTTCTTT.

This clonotype has more than one count but fewer than ten. The chain links TRBV19 to TRBJ1-1; no clear D. The CDR3 contains 15 residues. V lost 4 bases to trimming and J lost 2 bases, with 14 bases between them. The germline V gene has CDR1 LNHDA and CDR2 SQIVND (reference sequence). CDR3 protein: CASSNGPNFNTEAFF. The CDR3 DNA reads TGTGCCAGTAGTAACGGACCGAATTTTAACACTGAAGCTTTCTTT.

This sequence joins TRBV11-3 and TRBJ1-2; D unclear. The germline V gene has CDR1 SGHNT and CDR2 YENEEA. Deletions cut 0 bases from V and 6 bases from J, with 8 bases between. This CDR3 has 13 residues. For the CDR3, the DNA is TGTGCCAGCAGCTTAGATTTGGTGGATGGCTACACCTTC. Translation gives CASSLDLVDGYTF.

This clonotype is classed as medium-sized. The chain links TRBV6-5 to TRBJ2-5; 7 positions agree with TRBD1. The germline V gene has CDR1 MNHEY and CDR2 SVGAGI. Unmatched junction bases numbered 9, after V lost 5 bases and J lost 9 bases. The CDR3 covers 13 residues. CDR3 region: CASSQQDQGAQYF. The DNA of the CDR3 is TGTGCCAGCAGTCAACAGGACCAGGGGGCCCAGTACTTC.

J is TRBJ2-2 and V is TRBV27; 7 bases are shared with TRBD1. V lost 2 bases to trimming and J lost 9 bases; unmatched junction nucleotides: 12. Looked up from germline, CDR1 is MNHEY and CDR2 is SMNVEV (reference sequence). The CDR3 is 16 residues long. The CDR3 sequence is CASSLSPRTGNRELFF. CDR3 coding DNA: TGTGCCAGCAGTTTAAGTCCGAGGACAGGTAATCGGGAGCTGTTTTTT.

V and J are TRBV5-6 and TRBJ2-3; 9 positions match TRBD1. The CDR3 sequence is 15 residues long. The germline CDR1 and CDR2 sequences are SGHDT and YYEEEE. Trimming removed 8 bases from V and 1 base from J; junction bases left unmatched: 8. The CDR3, as DNA: TGTGCCAGTAGTATGAGGACAGGGGGCACAGATACGCAGTATTTT. This sequence encodes CASSMRTGGTDTQYF.

The V call is TRBV6-4, the J call TRBJ2-2; 11 bases fit TRBD1. The CDR3 is made up of 16 amino acids. The V gene's germline CDR1 is MRHNA and CDR2 SNTAGT. J was trimmed by 4 bases and V by 0 bases; bases with no gene match: 1. CDR3 coding DNA: TGTGCCAGCAGTGACTCCGGGACAGGGGGCACCGGGGAGCTGTTTTTT. Translation gives CASSDSGTGGTGELFF.

This clonotype turned up a few times. V and J are TRBV6-1 and TRBJ2-1; D uncertain. CDR1 is MNHNS, CDR2 SASEGT, per germline. The CDR3 is 12 amino acids. V lost 2 bases, J lost 4 bases, and 3 bases lay in between. In DNA form, the CDR3 reads TGTGCCAGCAGTGAACTTTACAATGAGCAGTTCTTC. Translation: CASSELYNEQFF.

The sample holds a few counts of this clonotype. The V and J genes are TRBV5-4 and TRBJ2-7; tentatively, D is TRBD2 (6 bases). V lost 4 bases and J lost 1, with 15 bases in between. This CDR3 spans 15 amino acids. CDR1 is SGHNT, CDR2 YYREEE, per germline (reference sequence). The CDR3 nucleotides read TGTGCCAGCAGCCGTCGGGGAGGTCCATCCTACGAGCAGTACTTC. Its protein is CASSRRGGPSYEQYF.

By sample share, this clonotype is medium-sized. The chain couples TRBV29-1 to TRBJ2-3, with TRBD1 identical over 9 bases. CDR3 length: 14 amino acids. V lost 7 bases to trimming and J lost 2 bases; unmatched junction nucleotides: 7. Germline assignment: CDR1 SQVTM and CDR2 ANQGSEA. The CDR3 spells CSASGTGNTDTQYF. Written as DNA, the CDR3 is TGCAGCGCCTCGGGGACAGGGAACACAGATACGCAGTATTTT.

The rearrangement uses TRBV27 and TRBJ2-1; D is ambiguous. The CDR3 is 11 residues long. Looked up from germline, CDR1 is MNHEY and CDR2 is SMNVEV (reference sequence). With 2 bases removed from V and 8 bases from J, the gap between germline ends came to 4 bases. The CDR3 nucleotides read TGTGCCAGCAGTTTAGGGGATGAGCAGTTCTTC. Protein: CASSLGDEQFF.

The gene calls are TRBV19 and TRBJ1-5; TRBD1 is a possible D gene (6 bases). The CDR3 covers 15 residues. The V gene's germline CDR1 is LNHDA and CDR2 SQIVND (reference sequence). V lost 6 bases, J lost 4 bases, and 16 bases lay in between. CDR3 region: CASSQRTDPNQPQHF. The CDR3 nucleotides are TGTGCCAGTAGCCAACGGACAGACCCAAATCAGCCCCAGCATTTT.

The V and J genes are TRBV6-6 and TRBJ1-6; the D is unclear. The CDR3 has 13 amino acids. Germline CDR1 is MNHNY and CDR2 is SVGAGI (reference sequence). Trimming removed 5 bases from V and 11 bases from J, with 13 bases in between. The CDR3 DNA reads as TGTGCCAGCAGTCCCGAAGTTTGGGCACCCCTCCACTTT. It is translated as CASSPEVWAPLHF.

The sample holds one count of this clonotype. The chain employs TRBV13 and TRBJ1-2, with 9 bases fitting TRBD1. Germline-derived CDR1 and CDR2 are PRHDT and FYEKMQ (reference sequence). The CDR3 is 16 residues long. The junction had 6 bases not matched to a gene; V was cut back by 1 base and J by 3 bases. The CDR3 here is CASSLAPGQGYYGYTF. CDR3 bases: TGTGCCAGCAGCTTAGCTCCGGGACAGGGATACTATGGCTACACCTTC.

This rearrangement joins TRBV30 to TRBJ1-4; D remains unclear. CDR3 length equals 14 residues. Germline V gene data show CDR1 as GTSNPN and CDR2 as SVGIG (reference sequence). Deletions cut 2 bases from V and 0 bases from J, with 7 bases between. This CDR3 is CAWSTGATNEKLFF. As DNA, the CDR3 is TGTGCCTGGAGTACGGGAGCAACTAATGAAAAACTGTTTTTT.

This clonotype has just a few counts. The chain carries TRBV19 and TRBJ1-2; D perhaps matches TRBD1 (6 bases). Trimming pared 3 bases from V and 5 bases from J, leaving 10 bases between. Germline V CDR1 and CDR2: LNHDA, SQIVND (reference sequence). This CDR3 is 13 amino acids long. The CDR3 sequence: CASSMDRGYGYTF. CDR3 bases: TGTGCCAGTAGTATGGACAGAGGGTATGGCTACACCTTC.

This clonotype was observed a handful of times. J is TRBJ2-7 and V is TRBV6-5, with 8 positions matching TRBD1. The germline gives CDR1 MNHEY, CDR2 SVGAGI. With V trimmed by 5 bases and J by 2 bases, 2 bases remained unmatched. The CDR3 is made up of 13 amino acids. In DNA, the CDR3 is TGTGCCAGCAGTCTACAGGGGGCCTACGAGCAGTACTTC. Its translation is CASSLQGAYEQYF.

V is TRBV29-1 and J is TRBJ1-1; 8 bases are a match to TRBD1. The germline V gene encodes CDR1 SQVTM and CDR2 ANQGSEA. The ends lost 7 bases at V and 0 bases at J; junction bases unmatched: 7. There are 14 residues in the CDR3. The CDR3 loop reads CSGTGFAVNTEAFF. For the CDR3, the DNA is TGCAGCGGGACAGGGTTCGCGGTGAACACTGAAGCTTTCTTT.

This clonotype was detected only a few times. V is TRBV7-6 and J is TRBJ2-3; 9 bases fit TRBD2. CDR1 is SGHVS, CDR2 FNYEAQ, per germline. V shed 5 bases, J shed 3 bases, and the junction held 6 bases outside the gene matches. CDR3 length: 15 amino acids. The CDR3 protein is CASSPLAGETDTQYF. The CDR3, as DNA: TGTGCCAGCAGCCCCTTAGCGGGAGAGACAGATACGCAGTATTTT.

This chain connects TRBV11-2 to TRBJ2-5; D may match TRBD1 or TRBD2 (5 bases each). CDR1 SGHAT and CDR2 FQNNGV come from the germline V gene. Between the trimmed V and J ends, which lost 5 bases and 4 bases, there was a span of 20 bases. The CDR3 totals 16 residues. The CDR3 DNA reads TGTGCCAGCAGCGAAGGGACCTCCCGAGGAAGAGAGACCCAGTACTTC. Its translation: CASSEGTSRGRETQYF.

V is TRBV30 and J is TRBJ1-5; D is undetermined. In germline, CDR1 is GTSNPN, CDR2 SVGIG (reference sequence). CDR3 length equals 13 residues. Between the trimmed V and J ends, which lost 1 base and 5 bases, there was a span of 9 bases. The CDR3 region is CAWSARVDQPQHF. The CDR3 DNA follows: TGTGCCTGGAGTGCTCGGGTGGATCAGCCCCAGCATTTT.

This chain links TRBV30 with TRBJ1-2; D is ambiguous. The ends were cut back, 6 bases at V and 4 bases at J, with 9 bases in the middle. CDR1 GTSNPN and CDR2 SVGIG come from the germline V gene (reference sequence). This CDR3 is built from 11 residues. The CDR3 here is CACSEGYGYTF. In DNA form, the CDR3 reads TGTGCCTGTTCAGAGGGCTATGGCTACACCTTC.

The rearrangement uses TRBV13 and TRBJ2-5; 8 bases fit TRBD2. The V gene end was trimmed by 3 bases and the J gene end by 4 bases; junction bases not matched to a gene: 7. This CDR3 comprises 15 residues. CDR1 and CDR2 (germline): PRHDT, FYEKMQ (reference sequence). DNA of the CDR3: TGTGCCAGCAGCTTCCGGGGGGGGTACGGAGAGACCCAGTACTTC. It encodes CASSFRGGYGETQYF.

The chain couples TRBV6-1 to TRBJ1-1; TRBD1 agrees at 9 bases. Germline CDR1 and CDR2: MNHNS and SASEGT. Germline trimming cut 6 bases from V and 8 bases from J; bases unmatched to any gene: 10. This CDR3 region has 14 residues. CDR3 sequence: CASSPSVDRGEAFF. As DNA, the CDR3 is TGTGCCAGCAGCCCAAGTGTTGACAGGGGGGAAGCTTTCTTT.

The chain combines TRBV19 with TRBJ2-2, with 10 bases that match TRBD2. CDR3 length: 16 residues. The J segment lost 0 bases and the V segment lost 8 bases, leaving 6 bases of the junction unmatched. Germline V CDR1 and CDR2: LNHDA, SQIVND (reference sequence). The CDR3 sequence is CASSTSGQTNTGELFF. In DNA, the CDR3 is TGTGCCAGTTCGACTAGCGGGCAAACGAACACCGGGGAGCTGTTTTTT.